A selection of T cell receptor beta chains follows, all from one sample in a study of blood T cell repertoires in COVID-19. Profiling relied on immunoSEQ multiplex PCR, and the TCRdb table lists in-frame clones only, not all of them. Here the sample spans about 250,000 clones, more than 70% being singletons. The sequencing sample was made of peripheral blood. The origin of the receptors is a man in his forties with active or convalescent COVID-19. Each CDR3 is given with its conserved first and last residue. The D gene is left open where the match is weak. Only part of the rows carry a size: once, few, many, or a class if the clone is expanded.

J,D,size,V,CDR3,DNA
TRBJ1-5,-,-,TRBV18,CASSSDGNSNQPQHF,TGTGCCAGCTCATCGGACGGGAATAGCAATCAGCCCCAGCATTTT
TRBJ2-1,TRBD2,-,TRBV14,CASSHGTNNEQFF,TGTGCCAGCAGCCACGGGACTAATAATGAGCAGTTCTTC
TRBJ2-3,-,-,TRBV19,CASSKLDTDTQYF,TGTGCCAGTAGTAAACTCGACACAGATACGCAGTATTTT
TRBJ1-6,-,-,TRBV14,CASSQSLNSPLHF,TGTGCCAGCAGCCAAAGCCTTAATTCACCCCTCCACTTT
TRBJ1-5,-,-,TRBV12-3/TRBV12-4,CASSFGMAQHF,TGTGCCAGCAGTTTCGGGATGGCCCAGCATTTT
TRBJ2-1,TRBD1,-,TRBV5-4,CASSPDRGRYNEQFF,TGTGCCAGCAGCCCCGACAGGGGACGTTACAATGAGCAGTTCTTC
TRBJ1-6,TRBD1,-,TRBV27,CASSTRDRGLSYNSPLHF,TGTGCCAGCAGCACCCGGGACAGGGGCCTCTCCTATAATTCACCCCTCCACTTT
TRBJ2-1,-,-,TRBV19,CASSGQGSNEQFF,TGTGCCAGTAGTGGGCAGGGATCCAATGAGCAGTTCTTC
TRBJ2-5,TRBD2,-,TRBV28,CASSFAGAASGRSETQYF,TGTGCCAGCAGTTTTGCAGGTGCGGCTAGCGGGAGGTCAGAGACCCAGTACTTC
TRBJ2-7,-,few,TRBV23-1,CASSQDIPYEQYF,TGCGCCAGCAGTCAAGACATCCCCTACGAGCAGTACTTC
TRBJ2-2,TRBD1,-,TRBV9,CASSVEVWGSGTGNTGELFF,TGTGCCAGCAGCGTAGAAGTTTGGGGTTCCGGGACAGGGAACACCGGGGAGCTGTTTTTT
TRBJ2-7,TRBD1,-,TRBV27,CARTTGNTSYEQYF,TGTGCCAGGACGACAGGGAATACTTCCTACGAGCAGTACTTC
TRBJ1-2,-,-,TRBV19,CASSILGSGVSGYTF,TGTGCCAGTAGTATTTTGGGGTCCGGGGTCTCTGGCTACACCTTC
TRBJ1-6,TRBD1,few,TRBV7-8,CASSPRDRTRNSPLHF,TGTGCCAGCAGCCCTCGGGACAGAACGCGGAATTCACCCCTCCACTTT
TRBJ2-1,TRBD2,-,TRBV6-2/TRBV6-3,CASSLQGLAYNEQFF,TGTGCCAGCAGCCTCCAGGGACTAGCGTACAATGAGCAGTTCTTC
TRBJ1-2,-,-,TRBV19,CASSDRRRGYTF,TGTGCCAGTAGTGACCGACGGAGGGGCTACACCTTC